Listed below are T cell receptor beta chains from one sample, sequenced in a study of cytomegalovirus exposure and HLA in healthy donors. TCRdb keeps only in-frame clones here, not all; method: immunoSEQ multiplex PCR. The sample includes 110,000 or so clones, 75% to 85% of them seen just once. The sample consisted of PBMCs. The receptor set was obtained from a man aged 25-45 years in good health and CMV-seronegative. CDR3s include the opening cysteine and the closing phenylalanine or tryptophan. Each record gives: D gene, J gene, V gene, clone size, CDR3 length, CDR3 protein, CDR3 DNA. D genes are given only for firm matches. The size entry is marked missing in some rows and otherwise reads once, few, many or a size class.

D gene: TRBD2
J gene: TRBJ2-6
V gene: TRBV28
clone size: few
CDR3 length: 16
CDR3 protein: CASSLLAGGGANVLTF
CDR3 DNA: TGTGCCAGCAGTTTACTAGCGGGAGGAGGGGCCAACGTCCTGACTTTC

D gene: NA
J gene: TRBJ1-2
V gene: TRBV7-9
clone size: many
CDR3 length: 16
CDR3 protein: CASSLISASPEDGYTF
CDR3 DNA: TGTGCCAGCAGCTTAATTAGCGCCAGCCCGGAGGATGGCTACACCTTC

D gene: TRBD2
J gene: TRBJ2-3
V gene: TRBV30
clone size: NA
CDR3 length: 15
CDR3 protein: CAWSVLAGGPDTQYF
CDR3 DNA: TGTGCCTGGAGTGTACTAGCGGGGGGGCCAGATACGCAGTATTTT

D gene: TRBD2
J gene: TRBJ2-5
V gene: TRBV5-1
clone size: NA
CDR3 length: 14
CDR3 protein: CASSLMGGQETQYF
CDR3 DNA: TGCGCCAGCAGCTTGATGGGGGGGCAAGAGACCCAGTACTTC

D gene: TRBD2
J gene: TRBJ2-1
V gene: TRBV6-1
clone size: NA
CDR3 length: 13
CDR3 protein: CACSRRGNNEQFF
CDR3 DNA: TGTGCCTGCTCTCGGCGGGGGAACAATGAGCAGTTCTTC

D gene: NA
J gene: TRBJ2-7
V gene: TRBV19
clone size: NA
CDR3 length: 15
CDR3 protein: CASSILDGGPYEQYF
CDR3 DNA: TGTGCCAGTAGTATATTGGACGGCGGGCCCTACGAGCAGTACTTC

D gene: NA
J gene: TRBJ2-5
V gene: TRBV5-8
clone size: NA
CDR3 length: 16
CDR3 protein: CASSPMAGAGGETQYF
CDR3 DNA: TGTGCCAGCAGCCCCATGGCGGGGGCAGGCGGGGAGACCCAGTACTTC

D gene: NA
J gene: TRBJ2-7
V gene: TRBV27
clone size: NA
CDR3 length: 14
CDR3 protein: CASSFRVQDYEQYF
CDR3 DNA: TGTGCCAGCAGTTTCAGGGTCCAGGACTACGAGCAGTACTTC

D gene: TRBD1
J gene: TRBJ1-6
V gene: TRBV29-1
clone size: NA
CDR3 length: 12
CDR3 protein: CSVTTGSGPLHF
CDR3 DNA: TGCAGCGTCACGACAGGGTCCGGACCCCTCCACTTT

D gene: NA
J gene: TRBJ1-2
V gene: TRBV27
clone size: once
CDR3 length: 14
CDR3 protein: CASSLGGEHYGYTF
CDR3 DNA: TGTGCCAGCAGTTTAGGAGGGGAGCACTATGGCTACACCTTC

D gene: NA
J gene: TRBJ2-1
V gene: TRBV7-6
clone size: few
CDR3 length: 14
CDR3 protein: CASSLGALSNEQFF
CDR3 DNA: TGTGCCAGCAGCTTAGGGGCGTTGAGCAATGAGCAGTTCTTC

D gene: NA
J gene: TRBJ2-1
V gene: TRBV15
clone size: NA
CDR3 length: 14
CDR3 protein: CATSRDLAQGWKFF
CDR3 DNA: TGTGCCACCAGCAGAGATCTGGCACAGGGATGGAAGTTCTTC

D gene: TRBD1
J gene: TRBJ2-7
V gene: TRBV11-2
clone size: NA
CDR3 length: 12
CDR3 protein: CASSRTGYEQYF
CDR3 DNA: TGTGCCAGCAGCAGGACAGGGTACGAGCAGTACTTC

D gene: NA
J gene: TRBJ1-6
V gene: TRBV12-5
clone size: NA
CDR3 length: 14
CDR3 protein: CASRTTASNSPLHF
CDR3 DNA: TGTGCTAGTAGAACCACAGCCTCTAATTCACCCCTCCACTTT

D gene: NA
J gene: TRBJ1-3
V gene: TRBV5-1
clone size: few
CDR3 length: 16
CDR3 protein: CASREGAGVSGNTIYF
CDR3 DNA: TGCGCCAGCAGGGAAGGCGCGGGAGTCTCTGGAAACACCATATATTTT

D gene: NA
J gene: TRBJ1-2
V gene: TRBV5-6
clone size: NA
CDR3 length: 13
CDR3 protein: CASSFWSDYGYTF
CDR3 DNA: TGTGCCAGCAGCTTTTGGAGCGACTATGGCTACACCTTC

D gene: TRBD2
J gene: TRBJ2-1
V gene: TRBV7-7
clone size: NA
CDR3 length: 16
CDR3 protein: CASSPLAGGPYNEQFF
CDR3 DNA: TGTGCCAGCAGTCCGCTAGCGGGGGGCCCCTACAATGAGCAGTTCTTC

D gene: TRBD2
J gene: TRBJ2-1
V gene: TRBV27
clone size: NA
CDR3 length: 15
CDR3 protein: CASSPRTSGYNEQFF
CDR3 DNA: TGTGCCAGCAGTCCCCGGACTAGCGGTTACAATGAGCAGTTCTTC

D gene: TRBD2
J gene: TRBJ2-1
V gene: TRBV7-9
clone size: once
CDR3 length: 16
CDR3 protein: CASSSLETSGYNEQFF
CDR3 DNA: TGTGCCAGCAGCTCCCTCGAGACTAGCGGCTACAATGAGCAGTTCTTC

D gene: TRBD1
J gene: TRBJ1-1
V gene: TRBV18
clone size: NA
CDR3 length: 20
CDR3 protein: CASSPQYARDRGVLNTEAFF
CDR3 DNA: TGTGCCAGCTCACCACAATATGCACGGGACAGGGGAGTTTTGAACACTGAAGCTTTCTTT

D gene: NA
J gene: TRBJ1-2
V gene: TRBV19
clone size: once
CDR3 length: 13
CDR3 protein: CASSIQGQGGYTF
CDR3 DNA: TGTGCCAGTAGTATACAGGGTCAGGGTGGCTACACCTTC

D gene: TRBD1
J gene: TRBJ2-5
V gene: TRBV9
clone size: NA
CDR3 length: 16
CDR3 protein: CASSPRTGVGQETQYF
CDR3 DNA: TGTGCCAGCAGCCCCCGGACAGGGGTGGGACAAGAGACCCAGTACTTC

D gene: NA
J gene: TRBJ2-1
V gene: TRBV4-3
clone size: NA
CDR3 length: 13
CDR3 protein: CASSQDPGNEQFF
CDR3 DNA: TGCGCCAGCAGCCAAGATCCAGGAAATGAGCAGTTCTTC

D gene: NA
J gene: TRBJ1-5
V gene: TRBV6-5
clone size: few
CDR3 length: 13
CDR3 protein: CASSRQANQPQHF
CDR3 DNA: TGTGCCAGCAGCCGACAGGCCAATCAGCCCCAGCATTTT

D gene: TRBD2
J gene: TRBJ2-1
V gene: TRBV9
clone size: few
CDR3 length: 15
CDR3 protein: CASSVGVAGRDEQFF
CDR3 DNA: TGTGCCAGCAGCGTAGGGGTAGCGGGAAGGGATGAGCAGTTCTTC

D gene: TRBD2
J gene: TRBJ2-3
V gene: TRBV28
clone size: NA
CDR3 length: 16
CDR3 protein: CASSLPGTSETDTQYF
CDR3 DNA: TGTGCCAGCAGTTTGCCCGGGACTAGCGAGACAGATACGCAGTATTTT

D gene: NA
J gene: TRBJ2-5
V gene: TRBV30
clone size: NA
CDR3 length: 12
CDR3 protein: CAWGLNQETQYF
CDR3 DNA: TGTGCCTGGGGACTGAACCAAGAGACCCAGTACTTC

D gene: NA
J gene: TRBJ1-4
V gene: TRBV14
clone size: NA
CDR3 length: 15
CDR3 protein: CASSQVEMAGEKLFF
CDR3 DNA: TGTGCCAGCAGCCAAGTAGAAATGGCCGGGGAAAAACTGTTTTTT

D gene: NA
J gene: TRBJ1-5
V gene: TRBV19
clone size: NA
CDR3 length: 15
CDR3 protein: CASTSGLYSNQPQHF
CDR3 DNA: TGTGCCAGTACCTCGGGACTCTATAGCAATCAGCCCCAGCATTTT

D gene: NA
J gene: TRBJ2-3
V gene: TRBV7-8
clone size: NA
CDR3 length: 17
CDR3 protein: CASSLNAWGHSTDTQYF
CDR3 DNA: TGTGCCAGCAGCTTAAATGCGTGGGGGCATAGCACAGATACGCAGTATTTT

D gene: TRBD1
J gene: TRBJ2-7
V gene: TRBV2
clone size: NA
CDR3 length: 14
CDR3 protein: CASSVAGGEGEQYF
CDR3 DNA: TGTGCCAGCAGTGTGGCAGGGGGTGAAGGCGAGCAGTACTTC

D gene: NA
J gene: TRBJ1-1
V gene: TRBV2
clone size: NA
CDR3 length: 14
CDR3 protein: CASSLRDMNTEAFF
CDR3 DNA: TGTGCCAGCAGCCTCCGGGACATGAACACTGAAGCTTTCTTT

D gene: TRBD2
J gene: TRBJ2-7
V gene: TRBV11-2
clone size: NA
CDR3 length: 16
CDR3 protein: CASSLIGGGSSYEQYF
CDR3 DNA: TGTGCCAGCAGCTTAATTGGCGGGGGGAGCTCCTACGAGCAGTACTTC

D gene: NA
J gene: TRBJ2-5
V gene: TRBV5-1
clone size: NA
CDR3 length: 17
CDR3 protein: CASSLVFRQLVTETQYF
CDR3 DNA: TGCGCCAGCAGCTTGGTATTTCGGCAACTAGTAACCGAGACCCAGTACTTC

D gene: NA
J gene: TRBJ1-1
V gene: TRBV9
clone size: once
CDR3 length: 14
CDR3 protein: CASSVNGENTEAFF
CDR3 DNA: TGTGCCAGCAGCGTAAACGGGGAGAACACTGAAGCTTTCTTT

D gene: NA
J gene: TRBJ2-7
V gene: TRBV7-2
clone size: NA
CDR3 length: 12
CDR3 protein: CASSLIYYEQYF
CDR3 DNA: TGTGCCAGCAGCTTGATCTACTACGAGCAGTACTTC

D gene: TRBD2
J gene: TRBJ2-2
V gene: TRBV2
clone size: NA
CDR3 length: 14
CDR3 protein: CASKTSSNTGELFF
CDR3 DNA: TGTGCCAGCAAGACTAGCTCGAACACCGGGGAGCTGTTTTTT

D gene: NA
J gene: TRBJ2-7
V gene: TRBV7-2
clone size: NA
CDR3 length: 14
CDR3 protein: CASSLEGGSYEQYF
CDR3 DNA: TGTGCCAGCAGCTTGGAGGGCGGCTCCTACGAGCAGTACTTC

D gene: NA
J gene: TRBJ1-1
V gene: TRBV9
clone size: NA
CDR3 length: 14
CDR3 protein: CASSLQGSSTEAFF
CDR3 DNA: TGTGCCAGCAGCCTACAGGGATCAAGTACTGAAGCTTTCTTT

D gene: NA
J gene: TRBJ1-4
V gene: TRBV19
clone size: NA
CDR3 length: 14
CDR3 protein: CASSNRATNEKLFF
CDR3 DNA: TGTGCCAGTAGTAACAGGGCAACTAATGAAAAACTGTTTTTT

D gene: NA
J gene: TRBJ1-6
V gene: TRBV4-3
clone size: NA
CDR3 length: 15
CDR3 protein: CASSPADRINSPLHF
CDR3 DNA: TGCGCCAGCAGCCCAGCCGACAGGATTAATTCACCCCTCCACTTT

D gene: TRBD2
J gene: TRBJ2-7
V gene: TRBV7-8
clone size: NA
CDR3 length: 15
CDR3 protein: CASSTGLAGAGWQYF
CDR3 DNA: TGTGCCAGCAGCACGGGACTAGCGGGGGCAGGATGGCAGTACTTC

D gene: NA
J gene: TRBJ2-7
V gene: TRBV7-8
clone size: NA
CDR3 length: 14
CDR3 protein: CASRPTGPSYEQYF
CDR3 DNA: TGTGCCAGCAGACCCACAGGACCCTCCTACGAGCAGTACTTC

D gene: NA
J gene: TRBJ2-7
V gene: TRBV28
clone size: NA
CDR3 length: 12
CDR3 protein: CASQDSAYEQYF
CDR3 DNA: TGTGCCAGCCAGGACTCTGCCTACGAGCAGTACTTC

D gene: TRBD1
J gene: TRBJ1-3
V gene: TRBV25-1
clone size: NA
CDR3 length: 13
CDR3 protein: CASRDSNSNTIYF
CDR3 DNA: TGTGCCAGCCGGGACAGCAATTCGAACACCATATATTTT

D gene: NA
J gene: TRBJ1-1
V gene: TRBV5-5
clone size: NA
CDR3 length: 15
CDR3 protein: CASSLKGEIWSEAFF
CDR3 DNA: TGTGCCAGCAGCTTGAAAGGGGAAATCTGGTCTGAAGCTTTCTTT

D gene: TRBD1
J gene: TRBJ1-1
V gene: TRBV4-2
clone size: NA
CDR3 length: 16
CDR3 protein: CASSQPTGAVNTEAFF
CDR3 DNA: TGTGCCAGCAGCCAACCGACAGGGGCGGTGAACACTGAAGCTTTCTTT

D gene: TRBD1
J gene: TRBJ1-5
V gene: TRBV7-8
clone size: NA
CDR3 length: 17
CDR3 protein: CASSLEGDRGGSQPQHF
CDR3 DNA: TGTGCCAGCAGCTTAGAAGGGGACAGGGGTGGTAGTCAGCCCCAGCATTTT

D gene: NA
J gene: TRBJ2-3
V gene: TRBV29-1
clone size: NA
CDR3 length: 11
CDR3 protein: CSTLQADTQYF
CDR3 DNA: TGCAGCACCCTCCAGGCAGATACGCAGTATTTT

D gene: NA
J gene: TRBJ1-4
V gene: TRBV28
clone size: few
CDR3 length: 15
CDR3 protein: CASSSPAGPNEKLFF
CDR3 DNA: TGTGCCAGCAGTTCCCCCGCAGGGCCTAATGAAAAACTGTTTTTT

D gene: NA
J gene: TRBJ2-1
V gene: TRBV6-6
clone size: NA
CDR3 length: 15
CDR3 protein: CASSSHPTVDNEQFF
CDR3 DNA: TGTGCCAGCAGTTCACACCCGACAGTCGACAATGAGCAGTTCTTC

D gene: NA
J gene: TRBJ1-6
V gene: TRBV7-6
clone size: once
CDR3 length: 14
CDR3 protein: CASSRGGAESPLHF
CDR3 DNA: TGTGCCAGCAGCCGAGGGGGAGCGGAATCACCCCTCCACTTT

D gene: TRBD2
J gene: TRBJ2-3
V gene: TRBV4-1
clone size: NA
CDR3 length: 15
CDR3 protein: CASSLSSGSTDTQYF
CDR3 DNA: TGCGCCAGCAGCCTATCTAGCGGGAGTACAGATACGCAGTATTTT